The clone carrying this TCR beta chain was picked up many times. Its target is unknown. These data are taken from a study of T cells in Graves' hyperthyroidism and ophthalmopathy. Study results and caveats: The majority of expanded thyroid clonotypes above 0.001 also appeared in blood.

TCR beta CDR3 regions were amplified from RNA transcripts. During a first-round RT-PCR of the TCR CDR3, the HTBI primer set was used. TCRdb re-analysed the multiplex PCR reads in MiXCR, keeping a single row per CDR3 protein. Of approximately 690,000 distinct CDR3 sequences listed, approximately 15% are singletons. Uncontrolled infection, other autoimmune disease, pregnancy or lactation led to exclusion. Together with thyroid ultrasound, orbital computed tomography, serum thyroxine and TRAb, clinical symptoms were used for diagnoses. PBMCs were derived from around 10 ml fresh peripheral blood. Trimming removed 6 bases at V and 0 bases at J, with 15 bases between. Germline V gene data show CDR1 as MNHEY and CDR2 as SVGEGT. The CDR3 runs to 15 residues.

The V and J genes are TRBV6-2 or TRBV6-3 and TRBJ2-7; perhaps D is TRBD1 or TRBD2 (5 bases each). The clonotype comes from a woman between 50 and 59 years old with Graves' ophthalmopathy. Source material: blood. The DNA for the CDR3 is TGTGCCAGCAGAGGCGTGTCAGGGAGCTCCTACGAGCAGTACTTC. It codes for CASRGVSGSSYEQYF.